Included here is one T cell receptor (beta chain) sequence, with context. The antigen it binds to is not known. Per-base qualities were not stored, and no clone one base away is much larger. Libraries were made using the immunoSEQ multiplex PCR assay. To provide template for TCR sequencing, every sample had RNA extracted and reverse transcribed into cDNA. SuperScript III was used to make first-strand cDNA, primed with a 2:1 mix of oligo-dT and random hexamers. A synthetic immune receptor repertoire was used to assess amplification bias, and residual bias was removed computationally. On the authors' methods: After raw reads were preprocessed to remove errors, the CDR3 was defined following IMGT conventions as running from the conserved cysteine to phenylalanine. Clonality was computed as 1 minus the Shannon entropy, with the entropy normalized by log2 of the number of productive unique TCRs. Whether scalp clones were CD4 or CD8 was inferred by matching scalp TCRbeta sequences against CD4 and CD8 repertoires sorted from blood. Sourced from immuneACCESS, this table was stored by TCRdb with only in-frame sequences that have V and J called. A share of the clones is absent; for the studies checked, an unresolved V gene accounts for under half, and the remainder has no known explanation. V, J and clone size reflect that table, while D and trimming were determined from the DNA. In all, the sample holds 200,000 or so clones, and 57% of those were seen once. Approximately 0.5% of the sample is held by the ten biggest clonotypes.

This specimen comes from a study of CD8+ T cells in alopecia areata (dated by TCRdb to 2017 to 2018). In terms of the full investigation: The treated patients, all with moderate-to-severe alopecia areata, were enrolled in an open-label pilot trial of oral tofacitinib given at 5 to 10 mg twice daily. Patients stayed on tofacitinib for 6 to 18 months and then had 6 months of follow-up off drug so that delayed response and recurrence could be assessed. The study used high-throughput TCRbeta sequencing to examine T cell clonal expansion in alopecia areata, in both the C3H/HeJ mouse model and human patients. TCRbeta CDR3 regions were amplified by immunoSEQ multiplex PCR using 35 Vbeta forward and 13 Jbeta reverse primers. Patients on tofacitinib were biopsied at baseline and after 4 and 24 weeks of treatment, and several of the patients also had a later scalp biopsy. Scalp clonality was compared among normal scalp (n=4), patchy alopecia areata scalp (n=8), and alopecia totalis/universalis scalp (n=8). RNA was extracted with the PAXgene miRNA kit for fixed scalp, the miRNeasy kit for PBMCs, and the RNeasy kit for mouse skin. Scalp tissue and sorted CD4+ and CD8+ peripheral blood T cells from patchy and totalis/universalis alopecia areata patients and from healthy controls were covered by human TCRbeta sequencing. What the research found in general, with its limitations: Shared TCR sequences between patients were less evident than in mice, which may be partly attributable to HLA diversity in the patient population. Lesional scalp, especially in alopecia totalis/universalis, showed higher clonality and more expanded CD8+ clones than normal scalp, suggesting antigenic drive. Resident alphabeta T cells in normal human skin are also sequenced, complicating scalp TCR repertoire analysis, unlike mouse skin dominated by gammadelta T cells.

The CDR3 holds 13 amino acids from the cysteine to the phenylalanine. Only the CDR3 DNA stays, 39 bases, in frame from base 1. In the germline V gene (reference sequence), CDR1 corresponds to SEHNR and CDR2 to FQNEAQ. V sheds 5 bases and J sheds 8 bases, leaving 15 bases between their ends. Read against the paper, the sample's time point label means: baseline before oral tofacitinib. Lesional scalp punch biopsies and peripheral blood were obtained from alopecia areata patients. PBMCs were isolated by density centrifugation and stained for CD3, CD4 and CD8, and CD4+ and CD8+ T cells were sorted on a FACSAria.

The chain is assembled from TRBV7-9 and TRBJ1-2; TRBD1 might be the D gene, on 6 matching bases. The input for sequencing was CD4+ T cells sorted from blood, taken at week 0. The TCR comes from a human donor with alopecia areata. This receptor carries the CDR3 CASSTGQLWGYTF. The DNA reads as follows: TGTGCCAGCAGCACAGGACAGCTTTGGGGCTACACCTTC.